What follows describes a single TCR beta chain. The data stem from a study of cytomegalovirus exposure and HLA in healthy donors. The V gene lost 1 base and the J gene lost 8 bases, with 14 bases spanning the gap. This CDR3 spans 13 amino acids. Germline assignment: CDR1 SQVTM and CDR2 ANQGSEA. The primer mix had 60 Vbeta and 13 Jbeta primers. Sequencing used immunoSEQ multiplex PCR; TCRdb keeps in-frame clones, though not all of them. The table lists about 200,000 clones, 82% of them singletons. The sample was PBMCs. The chain links TRBV29-1 to TRBJ1-2; maybe TRBD1 (5 bases). This clonotype was obtained from a woman between 50 and 59 years old in good health and CMV-seropositive. The CDR3 sequence is CSVEGASDSGYTF. Written as DNA, the CDR3 is TGCAGCGTTGAAGGGGCAAGCGACAGCGGCTACACCTTC.